The present T cell receptor beta chain was sequenced within a study of cytomegalovirus exposure and HLA in healthy donors. In the study overall: Samples from HLA-typed donors yielded some 85 million unique TCRs in an early data release.

Overall study findings and caveats: Trimming of TCR beta V- and J-genes showed a link, identified in a later analysis, to a missense DCLRE1C variant. In a later analysis, a genetic analysis reported fewer productive-TCR N-insertions in an Asian-associated ancestry cluster than the cohort average.

The CDR3 extends over 16 amino acids. Germline CDR1 is SGHDT and CDR2 is YYEEEE. The germline V and J ends were trimmed by 2 bases and 3 bases, with 15 bases remaining between them. With regard to this clone: Its antigen is not known.

It was with 60 Vbeta and 13 Jbeta primers that the PCR ran. TCRdb keeps only in-frame clones here, not all; method: immunoSEQ multiplex PCR. The sample records approximately 100,000 clones, around 74% being singletons. The sequence derives from a woman aged 40 to 55 in good health and CMV-seronegative. The chain combines TRBV5-6 with TRBJ2-1; no definite D call. The source material was PBMCs. CDR3: CASSFGLESIYNEQFF. The DNA of the CDR3 is TGTGCCAGCAGCTTCGGCTTGGAGTCAATCTACAATGAGCAGTTCTTC.